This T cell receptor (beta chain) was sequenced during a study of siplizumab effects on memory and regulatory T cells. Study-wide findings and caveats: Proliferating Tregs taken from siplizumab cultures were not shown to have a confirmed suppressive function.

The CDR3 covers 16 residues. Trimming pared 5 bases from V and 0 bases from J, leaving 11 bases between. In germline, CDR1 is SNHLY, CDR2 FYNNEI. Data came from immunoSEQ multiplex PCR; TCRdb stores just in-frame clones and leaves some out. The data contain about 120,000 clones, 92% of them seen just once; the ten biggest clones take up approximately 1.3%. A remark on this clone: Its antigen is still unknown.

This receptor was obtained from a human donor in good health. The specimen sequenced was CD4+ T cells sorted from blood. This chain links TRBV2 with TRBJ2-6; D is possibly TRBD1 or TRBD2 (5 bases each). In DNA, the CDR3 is TGTGCCAGCAGTAGGGACCGGAACTCTGGGGCCAACGTCCTGACTTTC. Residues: CASSRDRNSGANVLTF.